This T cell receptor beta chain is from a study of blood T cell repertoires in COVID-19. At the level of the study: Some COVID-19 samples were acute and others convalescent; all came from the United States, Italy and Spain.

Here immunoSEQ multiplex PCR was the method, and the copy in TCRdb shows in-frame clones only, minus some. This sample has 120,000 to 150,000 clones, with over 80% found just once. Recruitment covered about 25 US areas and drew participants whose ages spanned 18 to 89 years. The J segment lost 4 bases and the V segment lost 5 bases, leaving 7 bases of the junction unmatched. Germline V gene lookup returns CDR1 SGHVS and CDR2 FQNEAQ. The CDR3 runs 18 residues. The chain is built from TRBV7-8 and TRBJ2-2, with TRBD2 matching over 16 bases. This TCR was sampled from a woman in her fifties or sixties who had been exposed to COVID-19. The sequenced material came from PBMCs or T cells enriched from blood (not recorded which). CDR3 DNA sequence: TGTGCCAGCAGCCATGGGACTAGCGGGAGGGACGGCACCGGGGAGCTGTTTTTT. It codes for CASSHGTSGRDGTGELFF.